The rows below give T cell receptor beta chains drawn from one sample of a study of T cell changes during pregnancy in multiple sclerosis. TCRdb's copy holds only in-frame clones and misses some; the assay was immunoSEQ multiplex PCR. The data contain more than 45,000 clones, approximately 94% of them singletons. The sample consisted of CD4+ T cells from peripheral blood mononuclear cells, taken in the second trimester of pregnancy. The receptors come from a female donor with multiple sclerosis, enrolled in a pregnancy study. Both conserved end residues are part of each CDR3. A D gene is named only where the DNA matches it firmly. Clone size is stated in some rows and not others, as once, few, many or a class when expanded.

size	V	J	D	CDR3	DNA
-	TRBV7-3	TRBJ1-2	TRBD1	CASSLTGAANYGYTF	TGTGCCAGCAGCTTGACAGGGGCCGCTAACTATGGCTACACCTTC
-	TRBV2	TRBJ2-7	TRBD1	CASRGTGRFAEQYF	TGTGCCAGCAGGGGGACAGGGAGGTTCGCCGAGCAGTACTTC
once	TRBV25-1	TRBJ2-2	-	CASSEGKRGNTGELFF	TGTGCCAGCAGTGAAGGAAAAAGGGGAAACACCGGGGAGCTGTTTTTT
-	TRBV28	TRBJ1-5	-	CASSSPGNGNQPQHF	TGTGCCAGCAGTTCCCCGGGTAATGGCAATCAGCCCCAGCATTTT
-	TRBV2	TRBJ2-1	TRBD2	CASRGDGNEQFF	TGTGCCAGCCGGGGGGACGGTAATGAGCAGTTCTTC
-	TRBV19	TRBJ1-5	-	CASSPQNQPQHF	TGTGCCAGTAGTCCCCAAAATCAGCCCCAGCATTTT
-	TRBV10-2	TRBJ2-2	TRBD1	CASSTTGGKTGELFF	TGCGCCAGCAGCACGACAGGGGGGAAGACCGGGGAGCTGTTTTTT
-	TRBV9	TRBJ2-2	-	CASSALEVIDLASGELFF	TGTGCCAGCAGCGCCCTTGAAGTGATAGATCTTGCATCCGGGGAGCTGTTTTTT
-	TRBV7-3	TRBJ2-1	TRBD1	CASSLFRGPANEQFF	TGTGCCAGCAGCTTATTTAGGGGGCCGGCCAATGAGCAGTTCTTC
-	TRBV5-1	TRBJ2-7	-	CASSLGDTPKGEQYF	TGCGCCAGCAGCTTGGGGGACACCCCGAAAGGCGAGCAGTACTTC
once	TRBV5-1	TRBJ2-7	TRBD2	CASSFLLAGYEQYF	TGCGCCAGCAGCTTTTTATTAGCGGGGTATGAGCAGTACTTC
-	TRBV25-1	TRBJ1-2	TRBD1	CASVGQGASLGGYTF	TGTGCCAGCGTGGGACAGGGGGCTTCTTTGGGTGGCTACACCTTC
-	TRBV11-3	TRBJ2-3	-	CASSPDGASGEDTQYF	TGTGCCAGCAGCCCGGACGGGGCCTCGGGGGAGGATACGCAGTATTTT
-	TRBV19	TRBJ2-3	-	CASTQGPSTDTQYF	TGTGCCAGTACTCAGGGCCCTAGCACAGATACGCAGTATTTT
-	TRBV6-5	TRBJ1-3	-	CASSYSTRSSGNTIYF	TGTGCCAGCAGTTACTCCACACGGAGCTCTGGAAACACCATATATTTT
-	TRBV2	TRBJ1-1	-	CASSDVDSNPNTEAFF	TGTGCCAGCAGTGACGTCGACAGTAACCCGAACACTGAAGCTTTCTTT
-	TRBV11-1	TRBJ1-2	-	CASSHLRGSNYGYTF	TGTGCCAGCAGCCACCTCCGGGGGTCTAACTATGGCTACACCTTC
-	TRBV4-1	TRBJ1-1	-	CASSQGQGNTEAFF	TGCGCCAGCAGCCAAGGGCAGGGCAACACTGAAGCTTTCTTT
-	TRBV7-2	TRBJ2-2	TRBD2	CASSFLAGHTGELFF	TGTGCCAGCAGCTTTTTAGCGGGGCACACCGGGGAGCTGTTTTTT
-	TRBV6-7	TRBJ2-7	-	CASSLNGAGVPYEQYF	TGTGCCAGCAGTCTTAATGGGGCAGGGGTCCCCTACGAGCAGTACTTC
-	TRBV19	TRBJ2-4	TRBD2	CASSPERGAPLAKNIQYF	TGTGCCAGTAGTCCCGAGCGGGGGGCCCCTTTAGCCAAAAACATTCAGTACTTC
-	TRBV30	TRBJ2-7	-	CAWAGSQGSYEQYF	TGTGCCTGGGCCGGATCACAGGGATCCTACGAGCAGTACTTC
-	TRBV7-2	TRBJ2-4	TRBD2	CASSLFRGGRSAKNIQYF	TGTGCCAGCAGCTTATTTCGGGGGGGGCGCAGCGCCAAAAACATTCAGTACTTC
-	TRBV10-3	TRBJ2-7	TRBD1	CAMATGGTYEQYF	TGTGCCATGGCGACAGGGGGTACCTACGAGCAGTACTTC
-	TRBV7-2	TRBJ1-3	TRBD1	CASSLRDSGNTIYF	TGTGCCAGCAGTCTCCGGGACAGTGGAAACACCATATATTTT
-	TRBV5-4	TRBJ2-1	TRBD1	CASSSKDRGNEQFF	TGTGCCAGTAGCTCAAAGGACAGGGGGAATGAGCAGTTCTTC
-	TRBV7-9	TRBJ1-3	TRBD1	CASGRGGAISGNTIYF	TGTGCCAGCGGAAGAGGGGGCGCCATATCTGGAAACACCATATATTTT
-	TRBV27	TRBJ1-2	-	CASSSNRDGYTF	TGTGCCAGCAGTTCGAACAGGGATGGCTACACCTTC
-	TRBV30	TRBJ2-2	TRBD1	CAWNSPVGTGNTGELFF	TGTGCCTGGAACTCCCCAGTCGGGACAGGGAACACCGGGGAGCTGTTTTTT
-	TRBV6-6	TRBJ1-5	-	CASSYSSQGGQPQHF	TGTGCCAGCAGTTACTCGTCGCAGGGAGGGCAGCCCCAGCATTTT
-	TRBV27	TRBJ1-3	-	CASSLAFSGNTIYF	TGTGCCAGCAGTTTGGCCTTCTCTGGAAACACCATATATTTT
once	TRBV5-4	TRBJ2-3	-	CASSPPGGRSTDTQYF	TGTGCCAGCAGCCCACCAGGAGGGCGAAGCACAGATACGCAGTATTTT
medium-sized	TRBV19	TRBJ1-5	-	CASSSNQPQHF	TGTGCCAGTAGCTCCAATCAGCCCCAGCATTTT
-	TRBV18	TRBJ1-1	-	CASSAHRDPTEAFF	TGTGCCAGCTCAGCTCACAGGGACCCCACTGAAGCTTTCTTT
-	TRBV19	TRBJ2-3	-	CASSISRTDTQYF	TGTGCCAGTAGTATTTCGCGAACAGATACGCAGTATTTT
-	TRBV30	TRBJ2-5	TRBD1	CAWSGTGTETQYF	TGTGCCTGGAGTGGGACAGGGACAGAGACCCAGTACTTC
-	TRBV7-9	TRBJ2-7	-	CASSLGRGNDEQYF	TGTGCCAGCAGCTTAGGTCGGGGGAATGACGAGCAGTACTTC
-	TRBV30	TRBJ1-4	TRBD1	CAWSVRIGTVGEKLFF	TGTGCCTGGAGTGTACGAATAGGGACAGTTGGTGAAAAACTGTTTTTT
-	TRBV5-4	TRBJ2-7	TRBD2	CASSLGGRGSFTYEQYF	TGTGCCAGCAGCTTGGGTGGGCGGGGGAGTTTCACCTACGAGCAGTACTTC
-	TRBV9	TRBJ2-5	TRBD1	CASSSRTGKRETQYF	TGTGCCAGCAGCTCCCGGACAGGGAAGAGGGAGACCCAGTACTTC
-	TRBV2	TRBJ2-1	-	CASTESAVYNEQFF	TGTGCCAGCACCGAGAGCGCAGTTTACAATGAGCAGTTCTTC
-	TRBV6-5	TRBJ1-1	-	CASSYIGSTEAFF	TGTGCCAGCAGTTACATCGGTTCCACTGAAGCTTTCTTT
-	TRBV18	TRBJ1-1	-	CASSPQGHNTEAFF	TGTGCCAGCTCACCACAAGGACACAACACTGAAGCTTTCTTT
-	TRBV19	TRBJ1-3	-	CASTLTALSGNTIYF	TGTGCCAGTACTCTGACAGCACTCTCTGGAAACACCATATATTTT
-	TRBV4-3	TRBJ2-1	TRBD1	CASSQDSTGGYNEQFF	TGCGCCAGCAGCCAAGATTCTACAGGGGGCTACAATGAGCAGTTCTTC
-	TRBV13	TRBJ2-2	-	CASSLARNTGELFF	TGTGCCAGCAGCTTGGCCAGAAACACCGGGGAGCTGTTTTTT
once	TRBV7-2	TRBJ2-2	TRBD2	CASSLVSSGGDTGELFF	TGTGCCAGCAGCTTAGTGTCCAGCGGGGGGGACACCGGGGAGCTGTTTTTT
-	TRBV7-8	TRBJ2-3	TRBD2	CASSSGSFVAGATSTDTQYF	TGTGCCAGCAGCTCCGGGTCCTTCGTAGCGGGGGCTACCTCCACAGATACGCAGTATTTT
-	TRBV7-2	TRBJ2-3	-	CASSLMRGTDTQYF	TGTGCCAGCAGCTTAATGCGGGGCACAGATACGCAGTATTTT
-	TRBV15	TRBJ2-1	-	CATSQTTSIDEQFF	TGTGCCACCAGCCAAACAACTAGCATCGATGAGCAGTTCTTC
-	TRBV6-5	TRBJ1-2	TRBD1	CATRKTGGAYGYTF	TGTGCCACCCGGAAGACAGGGGGCGCCTATGGCTACACCTTC
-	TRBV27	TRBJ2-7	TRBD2	CASSLGAGGAHTYEQYF	TGTGCCAGCAGTTTAGGCGCGGGGGGGGCCCACACCTACGAGCAGTACTTC
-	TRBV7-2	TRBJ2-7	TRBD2	CASSSQGRGGAAEQYF	TGTGCCAGCAGCTCGCAAGGGCGGGGGGGTGCCGCCGAGCAGTACTTC
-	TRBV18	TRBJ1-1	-	CASSSSPSAGNTEAFF	TGTGCCAGCTCATCCTCCCCCAGCGCCGGTAACACTGAAGCTTTCTTT
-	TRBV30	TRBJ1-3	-	CAWIMTDSGNTIYF	TGTGCCTGGATCATGACAGACTCTGGAAACACCATATATTTT